Below, 14 T cell receptor beta chains from the same sample are listed, as sequenced in a study of blood T cell repertoires in COVID-19. Profiling relied on immunoSEQ multiplex PCR, and the TCRdb table lists in-frame clones only, not all of them. The repertoire holds 95,000 to 150,000 clones, with around 83% as singletons. Sequencing was performed on PBMCs or T cells enriched from blood (not recorded which). The receptors were gathered from a woman aged 25 to 39 who had recovered from COVID-19.

The DNA for the CDR3 is TGTGCCAGCAGCGTAGGAGGGAAGTACGAGCAGTACTTC. It yields the protein CASSVGGKYEQYF. V usage is TRBV9 and J usage is TRBJ2-7; D is perhaps TRBD2 (5 bases). The CDR3 runs to 13 residues. CDR1 is SGDLS, CDR2 YYNGEE, per germline. Deletions cut 0 bases from V and 4 bases from J, with 8 bases between.

The CDR3 loop is CASKHRLGLAGVSVLNEQFF. CDR3 in DNA: TGTGCCAGCAAACATCGCCTTGGGCTAGCGGGAGTATCGGTCCTGAATGAGCAGTTCTTC. This rearrangement joins TRBV5-8 to TRBJ2-1; TRBD2 aligns across 10 bases. The germline V gene encodes CDR1 SGHTS and CDR2 YDEGEE. After removal of 6 bases from V and 7 bases from J, the junction contained 25 bases not matched to a gene. There are 20 residues in the CDR3.

The V call is TRBV6-5, the J call TRBJ2-1; tentatively, D is TRBD2 (5 bases). Trimming removed 0 bases at V and 6 bases at J, with 9 bases between. CDR1 and CDR2 (germline): MNHEY, SVGAGI. The CDR3 is 14 amino acids. CDR3 nucleotide sequence: TGTGCCAGCAGTTACTCCCCGGGGAGCAATGAGCAGTTCTTC. Translated, it gives CASSYSPGSNEQFF.

The V call is TRBV2, the J call TRBJ1-6, with D maybe TRBD1 (6 bases). CDR1 is SNHLY, CDR2 FYNNEI, per germline. V lost 6 bases, J lost 14 bases, and 14 bases lay in between. The CDR3 is 12 residues long. CDR3: CASRQGRRTLHF. Here the CDR3 DNA reads TGTGCCAGCAGACAGGGCCGACGAACCCTCCACTTT. The variable domain in full, completed from reference TRBV2 and TRBJ1-6, reads EPEVTQTPSHQVTQMGQEVILRCVPISNHLYFYWYRQILGQKVEFLVSFYNNEISEKSEIFDDQFSVERPDGSNFTLKIRSTKLEDSAMYFCASRQGRRTLHFGNGTRLTVT.

The chain is built from TRBV6-2 or TRBV6-3 and TRBJ1-2, with D unresolved. The CDR3 totals 12 residues. V was pared by 2 bases and J by 7 bases, with 8 bases between. Germline loops: CDR1 MNHEY, CDR2 SVGEGT. The CDR3 DNA is TGTGCCAGCAGTTACAGGAGCGGTGGCTACACCTTC. Protein product: CASSYRSGGYTF.

This clone has more than one count but fewer than ten. The chain links TRBV7-9 to TRBJ1-2, with D possibly matching TRBD1 (5 bases). Germline loops: CDR1 SEHNR, CDR2 FQNEAQ (reference sequence). The CDR3 loop spans 15 amino acids. The V and J ends lost 0 bases and 4 bases respectively, with 12 bases between them. CDR3 nucleotides: TGTGCCAGCAGCTTAGCGTCCCAGGGTCCCTATGGCTACACCTTC. Amino acids: CASSLASQGPYGYTF.

The CDR3 reads CASSYEGVPTDTQYF. The CDR3 region has the DNA TGTGCCAGCAGTTACGAGGGAGTCCCCACAGATACGCAGTATTTT. The chain is built from TRBV6-2 or TRBV6-3 and TRBJ2-3; D might be TRBD2 (5 bases). The V gene's germline CDR1 is MNHEY and CDR2 SVGEGT. The germline V and J ends were trimmed by 2 bases and 2 bases, with 11 bases remaining between them. The CDR3 runs 15 residues.

The gene calls are TRBV21-1 and TRBJ2-7; the table's D call, TRBD1, was not checked against the DNA. TRBV21-1 is flagged as a pseudogene. This CDR3 region has 14 residues. In DNA, the CDR3 is TGTGCCAGCAGCGACCACCAGGGGGCCTACGAGCAGTACTTC. Encoded protein: CASSDHQGAYEQYF.

This clone appeared a single time. The chain couples TRBV30 to TRBJ1-2, with TRBD1 identical over 8 bases. Germline CDR1 GTSNPN, CDR2 SVGIG (reference sequence). The CDR3 covers 16 residues. V gave up 2 bases and J gave up 1 base; unmatched junction bases: 9. In DNA, the CDR3 is TGTGCCTGGAGTCCACTTCGGACAGGGCGTAACTATGGCTACACCTTC. As protein: CAWSPLRTGRNYGYTF.

The chain is built from TRBV4-2 and TRBJ2-5; 9 bases are shared with TRBD2. After removal of 0 bases from V and 5 bases from J, the junction contained 4 bases not matched to a gene. In germline, CDR1 is LGHNA, CDR2 YNFKEQ. This CDR3 has 15 residues. DNA for the CDR3: TGTGCCAGCAGCCAAGATCTAGCGGGATGGGAGACCCAGTACTTC. Translating it yields CASSQDLAGWETQYF.

V usage is TRBV12-3 or TRBV12-4 and J usage is TRBJ1-6; the D is unclear. Trimming cost V 1 base and J 10 bases, with 8 bases left between them. The CDR3 sequence is 13 residues long. The CDR3 spells CASSLVGSSPLHF. The CDR3 DNA follows: TGTGCCAGCAGTTTAGTGGGGAGCTCACCCCTCCACTTT.

The rearrangement joins TRBV7-3 to TRBJ1-1; 7 bases fit TRBD1. V lost 1 base and J lost 0; bases outside the gene matches: 14. CDR3 length: 19 amino acids. Germline values: CDR1 SGHTA, CDR2 FQGTGA. CDR3 DNA sequence: TGTGCCAGCAGCTTAAGGGGGAGGACAGGAAACCTCATGAACACTGAAGCTTTCTTT. Amino acids: CASSLRGRTGNLMNTEAFF.

The genes are TRBV4-1 and TRBJ2-5; 12 bases map to TRBD1. V dropped 3 bases and J dropped 5; count of bases not matched to a gene: 4. Germline V gives CDR1 MGHRA, CDR2 YSYEKL. The CDR3 covers 15 residues. The CDR3 region is CASSQGQGAFETQYF. In DNA, the CDR3 is TGCGCCAGCAGCCAGGGACAGGGGGCTTTTGAGACCCAGTACTTC.

This clone appeared a single time. J is TRBJ2-1 and V is TRBV3-1 (or the pseudogene TRBV3-2); 11 bases are shared with TRBD2. Looked up from germline, CDR1 is LGHDT and CDR2 is YNNKEL (reference sequence). Trimming at V came to 2 bases and at J to 9 bases, leaving 6 bases not matched to a gene. This CDR3 is built from 15 residues. The CDR3 nucleotides read TGTGCCAGCAGCCAATCCCCACTAGCGGGAGTTGAGCAGTTCTTC. This codes for CASSQSPLAGVEQFF.